The 24 T cell receptor beta chains below all came from one sample that was sequenced in a study of T-cell reconstitution after alpha-beta-depleted transplantation in children (dated by TCRdb to the mid-2010s). Library preparation employed PCR. TCRdb lists the instrument as Illumina HiSeq 2500. Molecular barcoding was employed in the preparation of TCR libraries, with unique molecular identifiers being used to normalize TCRbeta repertoire quantification. TCRdb reworked the public reads: Q25 trimming with fastp, MiXCR clone assembly, productive beta chains retained. Entries that share a CDR3 protein sequence are merged under the most common genes and DNA. Here the sample has nearly 550,000 distinct CDR3 sequences; around 18% occur a single time. 2.5% to 3.5% of the sample belongs to the ten largest clones. Sequencing was performed on PBMCs from the stem cell graft donor, taken from the stem cell graft. These TCRs come from a human donor who donated a stem cell graft to a child with acute lymphoblastic leukemia.

This clonotype was picked up a small number of times. The gene calls are TRBV5-1 and TRBJ2-3, with 7 bases identical to TRBD1. CDR1 and CDR2 (germline): SGHRS, YFSETQ. The V and J ends lost 4 bases and 0 bases, in that order; junction bases with no gene match: 5. This CDR3 is built from 15 residues. CDR3 loop: CASSVGTVSTDTQYF. The CDR3 coding sequence is TGCGCCAGCAGCGTCGGGACAGTTAGCACAGATACGCAGTATTTT.

In this sample, this clonotype turned up a few times. V gene TRBV19 combines with J gene TRBJ2-7; TRBD2 matches 10 bases. Germline loops: CDR1 LNHDA, CDR2 SQIVND (reference sequence). V dropped 3 bases and J dropped 3; count of bases not matched to a gene: 11. CDR3 length equals 17 residues. CDR3 coding DNA: TGTGCCAGTAGTATGGAGTGGCTAGCGGGAGATGTCTACGAGCAGTACTTC. This translates into CASSMEWLAGDVYEQYF.

A few counts support this clonotype. V and J are TRBV11-2 and TRBJ2-5; unclear D gene. Trimming pared 3 bases from V and 5 bases from J, leaving 13 bases between. The CDR3 is 14 residues long. Germline CDR1 SGHAT, CDR2 FQNNGV. The CDR3 nucleotides read TGTGCCAGCAGCTTGAGCCGTAGGTGGGAGACCCAGTACTTC. Translation: CASSLSRRWETQYF.

The table lists this clonotype with a few counts. V and J are TRBV29-1 and TRBJ1-2; 11 bases agree with TRBD1. The J segment lost 5 bases and the V segment lost 5 bases, leaving 7 bases of the junction unmatched. The CDR3 extends over 14 amino acids. Germline CDR1 reads SQVTM; CDR2 reads ANQGSEA. The CDR3 coding sequence is TGCAGCGTTTGGGACAGGGGGACTTTTTATGGCTACACCTTC. It encodes CSVWDRGTFYGYTF.

The gene calls are TRBV18 and TRBJ1-2; a weak D match, TRBD1 (5 bases). Germline V gene lookup returns CDR1 KGHSH and CDR2 LQKENI. The CDR3 covers 14 residues. V shed 1 base and J shed 3 bases, with 9 bases lying between them. The CDR3 nucleotides are TGTGCCAGCTCACCACAAGCCAGGGACTATGGCTACACCTTC. It codes for CASSPQARDYGYTF.

This clonotype was recorded a few times. The gene calls are TRBV29-1 and TRBJ1-2; the D gene is possibly TRBD1 (6 bases). Germline CDR1 is SQVTM and CDR2 is ANQGSEA. CDR3 size: 14 residues. V was trimmed by 5 bases and J by 4 bases, leaving 17 bases between them. The CDR3 is CSVPLTGNGYGYTF. The CDR3 coding sequence is TGCAGCGTTCCGCTCACAGGGAACGGCTATGGCTACACCTTC.

This clonotype was recorded a few times. V is TRBV9 and J is TRBJ1-6; tentative D call: TRBD1 (5 bases). Germline loops: CDR1 SGDLS, CDR2 YYNGEE. V shed 3 bases and J shed 5 bases, with 15 bases lying between them. This CDR3 region has 16 residues. The CDR3 region is CASSGPSGTDNSPLHF. The CDR3 DNA sequence: TGTGCCAGCAGCGGACCCTCCGGGACGGATAATTCACCCCTCCACTTT.

This chain uses TRBV10-3 with TRBJ2-7; D gene unclear. Germline V gene lookup returns CDR1 ENHRY and CDR2 SYGVKD. The CDR3 sequence is 13 residues long. V shed 0 bases and J shed 3 bases, with 6 bases lying between them. For the CDR3, the DNA is TGTGCCATCAGTGAGTCTTGGAACTACGAGCAGTACTTC. It is translated as CAISESWNYEQYF.

This clonotype came up a few times. V and J are TRBV12-3 or TRBV12-4 and TRBJ2-1, with TRBD2 matching 8 bases. This CDR3 region has 12 residues. Unmatched junction bases numbered 2, after V lost 7 bases and J lost 6 bases. The CDR3 coding sequence is TGTGCCAGCATCGGACTAGCCAATGAGCAGTTCTTC. It yields the protein CASIGLANEQFF.

The V gene is TRBV7-9, the J gene TRBJ1-6; D is possibly TRBD1 (6 bases). This CDR3 has 14 amino acids. Trimming pared 10 bases from V and 4 bases from J, leaving 14 bases between. Germline values: CDR1 SEHNR, CDR2 FQNEAQ (reference sequence). The CDR3 region is CATQGGQYNSPLHF. CDR3 nucleotide sequence: TGTGCCACCCAGGGTGGACAGTATAATTCACCCCTCCACTTT.

The chain uses TRBV7-3 and TRBJ1-5, with TRBD1 matching over 10 bases. V trimming: 5 bases; J trimming: 7 bases; junction bases outside the gene matches: 5. This CDR3 has 14 amino acids. From germline, CDR1 is SGHTA and CDR2 FQGTGA. The CDR3 DNA reads as TGTGCCAGCAGCGCGACAGGGGGCGGACAGCCCCAGCATTTT. This gives the protein CASSATGGGQPQHF.

The V gene is TRBV7-9, the J gene TRBJ1-4, with D perhaps TRBD1 (5 bases). Per germline, CDR1 SEHNR and CDR2 FQNEAQ (reference sequence). CDR3 length equals 14 residues. With 8 bases removed from V and 3 bases from J, the gap between germline ends came to 13 bases. The chain's CDR3 is CASSSTGPNEKLFF. CDR3 coding DNA: TGTGCCAGCTCTTCGACGGGACCTAATGAAAAACTGTTTTTT.

The chain combines TRBV5-1 with TRBJ1-1, with D uncertain. V shed 0 bases and J shed 2 bases, with 8 bases lying between them. CDR1 is SGHRS, CDR2 YFSETQ, per germline. This CDR3 spans 14 amino acids. The CDR3 is CASSLGSENTEAFF. DNA for the CDR3: TGCGCCAGCAGCTTGGGGTCCGAAAACACTGAAGCTTTCTTT.

This clonotype was seen a few times. J is TRBJ2-5 and V is TRBV5-1; 7 bases fit TRBD2. Germline-derived CDR1 and CDR2 are SGHRS and YFSETQ. CDR3 length: 14 residues. Trimming at V came to 3 bases and at J to 5 bases, leaving 7 bases not matched to a gene. The CDR3 spells CASSWGGAAETQYF. In DNA form, the CDR3 reads TGCGCCAGCAGCTGGGGAGGGGCCGCTGAGACCCAGTACTTC.

This chain joins TRBV20-1 and TRBJ1-2, with 8 bases identical to TRBD1. The CDR3 consists of 13 residues. Trimming removed 6 bases from V and 8 bases from J; junction bases left unmatched: 11. Germline CDR1 and CDR2: DFQATT and SNEGSKA (reference sequence). The chain's CDR3 is CSAPPADRVGYTF. The CDR3 DNA reads TGCAGTGCCCCTCCCGCGGACAGGGTGGGCTACACCTTC.

The chain combines TRBV12-3 or TRBV12-4 with TRBJ2-1; the D gene is possibly TRBD2 (5 bases). With 7 bases removed from V and 1 base from J, the gap between germline ends came to 8 bases. The CDR3 sequence is 13 residues long. The CDR3 spells CASIAGSYNEQFF. In DNA, the CDR3 is TGTGCCAGCATTGCGGGTTCCTACAATGAGCAGTTCTTC.

This chain links TRBV9 with TRBJ2-1; 9 nucleotides agree with TRBD2. Looked up from germline, CDR1 is SGDLS and CDR2 is YYNGEE. Germline trimming cut 3 bases from V and 5 bases from J; bases unmatched to any gene: 9. The length of the CDR3 is 16 residues. In nucleotides, the CDR3 is TGTGCCAGCAGCGGGTGGCCTAGCGGGGTCAACAATGAGCAGTTCTTC. Translating it yields CASSGWPSGVNNEQFF.

This clonotype has a handful of counts. The V and J genes are TRBV27 and TRBJ2-7; the match to TRBD1 covers 7 bases. The CDR3 totals 15 residues. V shed 4 bases, J shed 2 bases, and the junction held 8 bases outside the gene matches. Per the germline V gene, CDR1 is MNHEY and CDR2 is SMNVEV (reference sequence). This CDR3 reads CASSSAIGTAYEQYF. Here the CDR3 DNA reads TGTGCCAGCAGTTCCGCCATCGGGACAGCCTACGAGCAGTACTTC.

This clonotype was counted at least ten times. The gene calls are TRBV12-3 or TRBV12-4 and TRBJ2-3; no firm D call. CDR3 length: 11 amino acids. Deletions cut 4 bases from V and 4 bases from J, with 3 bases between. The CDR3 bases are TGTGCCAGCAGTTGGGCAGATACGCAGTATTTT. This translates into CASSWADTQYF.

This clonotype was seen only a few times. The chain joins TRBV5-6 to TRBJ1-4; D is ambiguous. V lost 2 bases to trimming and J lost 11 bases, with 13 bases between them. From germline, CDR1 is SGHDT and CDR2 YYEEEE. CDR3 length: 13 amino acids. The CDR3 sequence is CASSFTGPSKLFF. The DNA for the CDR3 is TGTGCCAGCAGCTTCACCGGGCCAAGTAAACTGTTTTTT.

This clonotype appeared many times. The chain links TRBV11-2 to TRBJ2-1; 12 bases align to TRBD2. The CDR3 loop spans 16 amino acids. Germline assignment: CDR1 SGHAT and CDR2 FQNNGV. Trimming cost V 4 bases and J 3 bases; bases outside gene matches: 4. For the CDR3, the DNA is TGTGCCAGCAGCTCCCGACTAGCGGGGGACTACAATGAGCAGTTCTTC. It encodes CASSSRLAGDYNEQFF.

The chain combines TRBV3-1 with TRBJ2-5; 7 bases map to TRBD1. The CDR3 contains 14 residues. J lost 2 bases, V lost 6 bases, and 6 bases had no gene match. Germline CDR1 and CDR2: LGHDT and YNNKEL (reference sequence). The CDR3, as DNA: TGTGCCAGCAGACCCAGGGGGTCGCAAGAGACCCAGTACTTC. It translates to CASRPRGSQETQYF.

The rearrangement uses TRBV20-1 and TRBJ1-3, with a weak D call TRBD1 (5 bases). Germline V gives CDR1 DFQATT, CDR2 SNEGSKA (reference sequence). CDR3 length: 14 amino acids. Trimming pared 6 bases from V and 0 bases from J, leaving 12 bases between. This CDR3 is CSATPGSSGNTIYF. Written as DNA, the CDR3 is TGCAGTGCCACGCCAGGGTCCTCTGGAAACACCATATATTTT.

J is TRBJ2-7 and V is TRBV20-1; a weak D match, TRBD1 (6 bases). The CDR3 consists of 11 residues. CDR1 and CDR2 (germline): DFQATT, SNEGSKA (reference sequence). V was pared by 6 bases and J by 8 bases, with 14 bases between. CDR3 region: CSATTGSKQYF. Here the CDR3 DNA reads TGCAGTGCAACAACAGGGTCGAAGCAGTACTTC.